Below, 28 T cell receptor beta chains from the same sample are listed, as sequenced in a study of T cell changes during pregnancy in multiple sclerosis. TCRdb keeps only in-frame clones here, not all; method: immunoSEQ multiplex PCR. Of more than 35,000 clones in the sample, roughly nine tenths were seen once. The sample consisted of CD4+ T cells from peripheral blood mononuclear cells, taken in the third trimester of pregnancy. These receptors were taken from a female donor in good health, enrolled as a control in a pregnancy study.

The rearrangement links TRBV7-9 to TRBJ1-5; possible D gene TRBD1, 6 bases. The CDR3 is made up of 15 amino acids. The V gene lost 5 bases and the J gene lost 5 bases, with 16 bases spanning the gap. The germline gives CDR1 SEHNR, CDR2 FQNEAQ (reference sequence). CDR3: CASSHTGLGDQPQHF. In nucleotides, the CDR3 is TGTGCCAGCAGCCATACAGGGTTAGGCGATCAGCCCCAGCATTTT.

This sequence joins TRBV11-2 and TRBJ1-1, with no clear D. The CDR3 spans 13 residues. Germline CDR1 SGHAT, CDR2 FQNNGV. The V end was cut by 2 bases, the J end by 7 bases, with 11 bases between. The CDR3: CASSLIRSFEAFF. CDR3 bases: TGTGCCAGCAGCTTAATCCGGTCGTTTGAAGCTTTCTTT.

V gene TRBV5-1 combines with J gene TRBJ1-1, with 12 positions matching TRBD1. The germline CDR1 and CDR2 sequences are SGHRS and YFSETQ. The CDR3 extends over 14 amino acids. With 3 bases clipped from V and 6 bases from J, the junction kept 3 bases outside the gene matches. The CDR3 region is CASSWGQGAPEAFF. CDR3 nucleotides: TGCGCCAGCAGCTGGGGACAGGGGGCTCCTGAAGCTTTCTTT.

The chain recombines TRBV9 with TRBJ2-7; TRBD2 agrees at 9 bases. Trimming cost V 7 bases and J 2 bases; bases outside gene matches: 7. There are 14 residues in the CDR3. Germline CDR1 reads SGDLS; CDR2 reads YYNGEE. The CDR3 DNA follows: TGTGCCAGCGCAGCGGGAGGACCCCCCTACGAGCAGTACTTC. This sequence encodes CASAAGGPPYEQYF.

For the CDR3, the DNA is TGTGCCAGCTCACTAGCGGTATCTAGCTCCTACAATGAGCAGTTCTTC. Its translation: CASSLAVSSSYNEQFF. The chain employs TRBV18 and TRBJ2-1, with D perhaps matching TRBD2 (6 bases). This CDR3 spans 16 amino acids. Germline V gene data show CDR1 as KGHSH and CDR2 as LQKENI. With 4 bases removed from V and 0 bases from J, the gap between germline ends came to 13 bases.

V and J are TRBV6-5 and TRBJ2-7; D is unclear. V was trimmed by 0 bases and J by 4 bases, leaving 7 bases between them. In germline, CDR1 is MNHEY, CDR2 SVGAGI. The CDR3 totals 13 residues. CDR3 sequence: CASSYSSEYEQYF. DNA of the CDR3: TGTGCCAGCAGTTACTCGAGTGAGTACGAGCAGTACTTC.

The chain recombines TRBV7-9 with TRBJ1-2; 7 bases line up with TRBD1. V lost 7 bases, J lost 0 bases, and 5 bases stayed unmatched. CDR3 length: 14 residues. The V gene's germline CDR1 is SEHNR and CDR2 FQNEAQ (reference sequence). The CDR3 region is CASTTTGTNYGYTF. The DNA for the CDR3 is TGTGCCAGCACCACGACAGGGACTAACTATGGCTACACCTTC. Filled out from reference TRBV7-9 and TRBJ1-2, the complete variable domain reads DTGVSQNPRHKITKRGQNVTFRCDPISEHNRLYWYRQTLGQGPEFLTYFQNEAQLEKSRLLSDRFSAERPKGSFSTLEIQRTEQGDSAMYLCASTTTGTNYGYTFGSGTRLTVV.

In this sample, this clone turned up once. The rearrangement links TRBV21-1 to TRBJ2-7; no DNA check was done on the table's D call, TRBD2. TRBV21-1 is labeled a pseudogene. This CDR3 comprises 20 residues. CDR3 DNA sequence: TGTGCCAGCAGCAAAGAGTGCGGGACTAGCGGGAAGGAGAGGAATTACGAGCAGTACTTC. Translation gives CASSKECGTSGKERNYEQYF.

The J gene is TRBJ2-5, the V gene TRBV6-1, with 8 bases that match TRBD1. The CDR3 is 15 residues long. Unmatched junction bases numbered 11, after V lost 6 bases and J lost 5 bases. Germline assignment: CDR1 MNHNS and CDR2 SASEGT. The chain's CDR3 is CASRPTGGPGETQYF. The CDR3 region has the DNA TGTGCCAGCAGACCCACAGGGGGGCCCGGTGAGACCCAGTACTTC.

Here the CDR3 DNA reads TGTGCCAGCAGTGACAGGGGCGGTGAAAAACTGTTTTTT. Translating gives CASSDRGGEKLFF. The chain carries TRBV6-6 and TRBJ1-4, with TRBD1 identical over 8 bases. Germline V gene sequence: CDR1 MNHNY, CDR2 SVGAGI (reference sequence). The CDR3 extends over 13 amino acids. The ends lost 5 bases at V and 7 bases at J; junction bases unmatched: 3.

This clone was observed once. V and J are TRBV4-1 and TRBJ2-4; the match to TRBD1 covers 8 bases. Germline-derived CDR1 and CDR2 are MGHRA and YSYEKL. V lost 1 base to trimming and J lost 0 bases; unmatched junction nucleotides: 20. This CDR3 spans 22 amino acids. This CDR3 is CASSQGGPGQGLSTLAKNIQYF. The DNA for the CDR3 is TGCGCCAGCAGCCAAGGAGGCCCCGGACAGGGACTTTCCACTCTAGCCAAAAACATTCAGTACTTC.

V gene TRBV5-6 combines with J gene TRBJ2-5; maybe TRBD1 (6 bases). The V gene's germline CDR1 is SGHDT and CDR2 YYEEEE. The CDR3 sequence is 13 residues long. The ends were cut back, 4 bases at V and 5 bases at J, with 12 bases in the middle. CDR3 nucleotides: TGTGCCAGCAGCCCGCAGGGGCGGGAGACCCAGTACTTC. It yields the protein CASSPQGRETQYF.

This chain connects TRBV7-9 to TRBJ2-1, with 7 bases that match TRBD1. V was pared by 1 base and J by 14 bases, with 2 bases of the junction left unmatched. The CDR3 consists of 11 residues. CDR1 and CDR2 (germline): SEHNR, FQNEAQ (reference sequence). CDR3 region: CASSLDRGKFF. The CDR3 DNA reads as TGTGCCAGCAGCTTAGACAGGGGAAAGTTCTTC.

The chain has TRBV7-2 and TRBJ2-1, with D possibly TRBD2 on 6 matching bases. The CDR3 consists of 12 residues. V was clipped by 5 bases and J by 8 bases, with 10 bases between them. Germline values: CDR1 SGHTA, CDR2 FQGNSA. For the CDR3, the DNA is TGTGCCAGCAGCCAGACTAGACATGAGCAGTTCTTC. It specifies CASSQTRHEQFF. The complete variable domain, with remaining parts taken from reference TRBV7-2 and TRBJ2-1, reads GAGVSQSPSNKVTEKGKDVELRCDPISGHTALYWYRQSLGQGLEFLIYFQGNSAPDKSGLPSDRFSAERTGGSVSTLTIQRTQQEDSAVYLCASSQTRHEQFFGPGTRLTVL.

The chain recombines TRBV6-5 with TRBJ2-7; possibly TRBD1 for D (6 bases). Looked up from germline, CDR1 is MNHEY and CDR2 is SVGAGI. V was clipped by 0 bases and J by 6 bases, with 15 bases between them. CDR3 length: 15 amino acids. The CDR3 reads CASSYSVNRVGEQYF. CDR3 coding DNA: TGTGCCAGCAGTTACTCGGTTAACAGGGTAGGCGAGCAGTACTTC.

The chain joins TRBV6-5 to TRBJ1-2; 9 nucleotides agree with TRBD1. The J segment lost 8 bases and the V segment lost 6 bases, leaving 7 bases of the junction unmatched. CDR1 is MNHEY, CDR2 SVGAGI, per germline. The CDR3 loop spans 13 amino acids. The CDR3 DNA is TGTGCCAGCAGCCGGGGACAGGGTAGGGGCTACACCTTC. This translates into CASSRGQGRGYTF.

The chain combines TRBV5-1 with TRBJ2-1; 11 positions agree with TRBD2. The CDR3 runs 16 residues. CDR1 is SGHRS, CDR2 YFSETQ, per germline. Unmatched junction bases numbered 9, after V lost 5 bases and J lost 5 bases. The CDR3 here is CASRVQPGLADNEQFF. CDR3 nucleotides: TGCGCCAGCAGGGTCCAGCCGGGACTAGCGGACAATGAGCAGTTCTTC.

The gene calls are TRBV2 and TRBJ1-1, with 8 positions matching TRBD1. This CDR3 contains 14 residues. Germline V lookup: CDR1 SNHLY, CDR2 FYNNEI. Losses at the gene ends were 2 bases for V and 5 bases for J; bases not matched to a gene: 4. Written as DNA, the CDR3 is TGTGCCAGCAGTGAAAGGACAGGGCGAACTGAAGCTTTCTTT. Translating it yields CASSERTGRTEAFF. The whole variable domain, filled in from reference TRBV2 and TRBJ1-1, reads EPEVTQTPSHQVTQMGQEVILRCVPISNHLYFYWYRQILGQKVEFLVSFYNNEISEKSEIFDDQFSVERPDGSNFTLKIRSTKLEDSAMYFCASSERTGRTEAFFGQGTRLTVV.

The chain links TRBV11-1 to TRBJ2-5; no clear D. This CDR3 region has 12 residues. V shed 5 bases and J shed 4 bases, with 8 bases lying between them. The germline gives CDR1 SGHAT, CDR2 FQDESV (reference sequence). The CDR3 coding sequence is TGTGCCAGCAGCCAGACAAGAGAGACCCAGTACTTC. Translating gives CASSQTRETQYF.

This chain joins TRBV9 and TRBJ2-2, with TRBD2 matching over 10 bases. Germline V gives CDR1 SGDLS, CDR2 YYNGEE. This CDR3 has 16 residues. Germline trimming cut 4 bases from V and 6 bases from J; bases unmatched to any gene: 9. CDR3 coding DNA: TGTGCCAGCAGCACCCCAGCGGGGGGGTTGTCCGGGGAGCTGTTTTTT. This encodes CASSTPAGGLSGELFF.

J is TRBJ2-1 and V is TRBV7-8; D call uncertain. Per germline, CDR1 SGHVS and CDR2 FQNEAQ. The CDR3 is 13 amino acids. V lost 1 base and J lost 12, with 13 bases in between. In DNA, the CDR3 is TGTGCCAGCAGCTTAGACCTATCCTCCGTGCAGTTCTTC. Protein product: CASSLDLSSVQFF. The full variable domain, in which reference TRBV7-8 and TRBJ2-1 provide the parts outside the CDR3, is GAGVSQSPRYKVAKRGQDVALRCDPISGHVSLFWYQQALGQGPEFLTYFQNEAQLDKSGLPSDRFFAERPEGSVSTLKIQRTQQEDSAVYLCASSLDLSSVQFFGPGTRLTVL.

This chain uses TRBV29-1 with TRBJ1-1, with D perhaps TRBD1 (5 bases). Germline CDR1 is SQVTM and CDR2 is ANQGSEA. The ends were cut back, 3 bases at V and 4 bases at J, with 9 bases in the middle. The CDR3 totals 12 residues. CDR3 bases: TGCAGCGTTGACAGGACAAGCACTGAAGCTTTCTTT. This translates into CSVDRTSTEAFF.

V usage is TRBV11-3 and J usage is TRBJ2-1; the D is unclear. This CDR3 is built from 12 residues. V lost 1 base and J 8 bases, leaving 6 bases between the germline ends. Germline CDR1 and CDR2: SGHNT and YENEEA. The CDR3 protein is CASSLVADEQFF. DNA for the CDR3: TGTGCCAGCAGCTTAGTAGCTGATGAGCAGTTCTTC.

The sample holds one count of this clone. The chain couples TRBV28 to TRBJ1-4, with a tentative D call TRBD1 (6 bases). The CDR3 runs 16 residues. Germline values: CDR1 MDHEN, CDR2 SYDVKM. V dropped 3 bases and J dropped 10 bases, with 21 bases sitting between them. The CDR3, as DNA: TGTGCCAGCAGTTTCCAGGGAGGGGGTTTAAGTGGAAAACTGTTTTTT. This encodes CASSFQGGGLSGKLFF.

The chain uses TRBV4-3 and TRBJ1-1; D remains unclear. Deletions cut 1 base from V and 1 base from J, with 10 bases between. Per the germline V gene, CDR1 is LGHNA and CDR2 is YSLEER. This CDR3 has 15 amino acids. CDR3 residues: CASSQALGGNTEAFF. In DNA form, the CDR3 reads TGCGCCAGCAGCCAAGCCCTGGGAGGGAACACTGAAGCTTTCTTT.

This chain connects TRBV7-9 to TRBJ2-7, with 7 nucleotides matching TRBD2. V was pared by 1 base and J by 0 bases, with 3 bases of the junction left unmatched. This CDR3 comprises 15 residues. Germline lookup yields CDR1 SEHNR and CDR2 FQNEAQ (reference sequence). CDR3: CASSLVSGISYEQYF. The CDR3 region has the DNA TGTGCCAGCAGCTTAGTCAGCGGGATCTCCTACGAGCAGTACTTC.

The chain is built from TRBV6-6 and TRBJ2-5; 8 bases agree with TRBD1. Looked up from germline, CDR1 is MNHNY and CDR2 is SVGAGI (reference sequence). The trim removed 3 bases at V and 5 bases at J, leaving 8 bases unmatched. This CDR3 comprises 15 residues. The CDR3 here is CASSYGQGAPETQYF. As DNA, the CDR3 is TGTGCCAGCAGTTATGGGCAGGGGGCTCCGGAGACCCAGTACTTC.

This chain links TRBV11-2 with TRBJ2-7; D is possibly TRBD2 (5 bases). Trimming took off 3 bases at V and 4 bases at J, with 13 bases between the two ends. The V gene's germline CDR1 is SGHAT and CDR2 FQNNGV. The CDR3 extends over 14 amino acids. The CDR3 DNA reads TGTGCCAGCAGCTTGAGGCCGGGGTTATACGAGCAGTACTTC. Its protein is CASSLRPGLYEQYF.